This T cell receptor (beta chain) was obtained from a study of spatial heterogeneity in lung cancer. TCRdb reprocessed the 5' RACE reads via MiXCR and lists one record per CDR3 protein. The profile covers 50,000 or so distinct CDR3 sequences, with approximately 10% appearing a single time and roughly 32% taken by the ten largest. This sample's time point: blood at routine non-recurrence follow-up after resection. CDR1 is KGHSH, CDR2 LQKENI, per germline. The CDR3 has 16 amino acids. Trimming removed 1 base from V and 0 bases from J; junction bases left unmatched: 6. This clonotype was seen at least ten times.

The rearrangement uses TRBV18 and TRBJ2-7; 7 bases map to TRBD1. This TCR was sampled from a male donor with early-stage non-small cell lung cancer. The sequencing used PBMCs, collected at follow-up. CDR3 residues: CASSPLGQRSSYEQYF. Written as DNA, the CDR3 is TGTGCCAGCTCACCACTGGGACAGAGGAGCTCCTACGAGCAGTACTTC.